The T cell receptor (beta chain) described here comes from a study of CD8 T cells in Susac syndrome. Reverse transcription of about 0.45 to 1 ug RNA used random hexamers. Amplification of TCR beta CDR3 used immunoSEQ multiplex PCR across 54 Vbeta and 13 Jbeta. MiXCR, run by TCRdb on the immunoSEQ multiplex PCR reads, gives a single entry per CDR3 protein. The table includes around 200,000 distinct CDR3 sequences, under 97% detected once. There are 14 residues in the CDR3. Germline V lookup: CDR1 SGHVS, CDR2 FQNEAQ. V was pared by 10 bases and J by 7 bases, with 22 bases between. Sequencing of TCR beta was undertaken in CD8+ and CD4+ T cells derived from blood. The multiple sclerosis control group was made up of treatment-naive patients with stable or active relapsing-remitting disease. TEMRA cells were FACS-enriched, and CD8+ and CD4+ T cells were isolated negatively.

The chain combines TRBV7-8 with TRBJ1-2, with TRBD1 as a possible D gene (5 bases). The source of this sequence is a human donor with multiple sclerosis. The sample comprised CD4+ T cells from PBMCs. In DNA, the CDR3 is TGTGCCACCAGGGAGGATGTGCGCAGAGGTGGCTACACCTTC. Translation: CATREDVRRGGYTF. Complete variable domain (other parts from reference TRBV7-8 and TRBJ1-2): GAGVSQSPRYKVAKRGQDVALRCDPISGHVSLFWYQQALGQGPEFLTYFQNEAQLDKSGLPSDRFFAERPEGSVSTLKIQRTQQEDSAVYLCATREDVRRGGYTFGSGTRLTVV.